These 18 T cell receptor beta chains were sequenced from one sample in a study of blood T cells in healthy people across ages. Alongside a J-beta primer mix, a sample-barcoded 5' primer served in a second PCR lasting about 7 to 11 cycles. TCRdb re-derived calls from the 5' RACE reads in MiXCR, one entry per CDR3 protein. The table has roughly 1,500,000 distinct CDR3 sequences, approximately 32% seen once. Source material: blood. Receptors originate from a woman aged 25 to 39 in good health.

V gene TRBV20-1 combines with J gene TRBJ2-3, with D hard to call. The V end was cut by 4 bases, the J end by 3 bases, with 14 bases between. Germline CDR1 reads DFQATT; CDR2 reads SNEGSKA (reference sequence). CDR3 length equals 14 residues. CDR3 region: CSATELDPTDTQYF. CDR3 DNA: TGCAGTGCTACGGAGTTGGACCCGACAGATACGCAGTATTTT.

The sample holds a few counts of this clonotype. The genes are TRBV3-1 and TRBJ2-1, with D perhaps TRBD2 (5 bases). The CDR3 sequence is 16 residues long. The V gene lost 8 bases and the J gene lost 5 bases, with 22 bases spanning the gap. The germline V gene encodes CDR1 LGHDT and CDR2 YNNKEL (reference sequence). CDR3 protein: CASGSLVRTGNNEQFF. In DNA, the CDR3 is TGTGCCAGCGGGAGCCTCGTCCGGACGGGGAACAATGAGCAGTTCTTC.

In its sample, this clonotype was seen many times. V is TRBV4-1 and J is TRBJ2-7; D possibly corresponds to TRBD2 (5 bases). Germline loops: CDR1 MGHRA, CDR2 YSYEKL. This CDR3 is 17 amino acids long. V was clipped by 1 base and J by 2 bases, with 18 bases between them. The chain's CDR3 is CASSQGFFVREAYEQYF. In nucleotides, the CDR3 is TGCGCCAGCAGCCAAGGTTTTTTTGTCCGGGAAGCCTACGAGCAGTACTTC.

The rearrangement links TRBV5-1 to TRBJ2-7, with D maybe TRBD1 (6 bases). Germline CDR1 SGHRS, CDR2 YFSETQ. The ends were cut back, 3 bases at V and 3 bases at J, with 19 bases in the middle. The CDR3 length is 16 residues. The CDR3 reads CASSSIIQGLNYEQYF. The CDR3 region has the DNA TGCGCCAGCAGCTCAATAATACAGGGATTAAACTACGAGCAGTACTTC.

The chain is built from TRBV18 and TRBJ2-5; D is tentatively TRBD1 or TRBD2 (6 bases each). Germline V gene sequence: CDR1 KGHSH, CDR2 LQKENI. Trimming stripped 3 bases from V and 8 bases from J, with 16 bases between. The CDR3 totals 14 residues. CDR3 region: CASSPDGGGGTQYF. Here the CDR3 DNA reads TGTGCCAGCTCACCTGACGGCGGAGGGGGAACCCAGTACTTC.

The CDR3 loop reads CATSRGTGGYGEQFF. The CDR3 DNA reads as TGTGCCACCAGCAGGGGGACAGGGGGATACGGTGAGCAGTTCTTC. This chain uses TRBV15 with TRBJ2-1; 11 bases map to TRBD1. This CDR3 is 15 amino acids long. Trimming cost V 3 bases and J 9 bases; bases outside gene matches: 7. Germline V lookup: CDR1 LNHNV, CDR2 YYDKDF (reference sequence).

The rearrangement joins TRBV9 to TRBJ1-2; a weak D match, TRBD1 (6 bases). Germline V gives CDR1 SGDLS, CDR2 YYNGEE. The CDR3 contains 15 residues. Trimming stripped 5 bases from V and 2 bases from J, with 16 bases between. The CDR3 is CASRVGPGGNYGYTF. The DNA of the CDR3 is TGTGCCAGCAGAGTCGGACCGGGGGGCAACTATGGCTACACCTTC.

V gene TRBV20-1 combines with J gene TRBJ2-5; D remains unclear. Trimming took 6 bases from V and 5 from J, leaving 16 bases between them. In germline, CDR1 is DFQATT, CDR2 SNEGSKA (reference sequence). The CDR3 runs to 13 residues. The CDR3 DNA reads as TGCAGTGCCTCCTCGGTGGTCTGGGAGACCCAGTACTTC. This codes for CSASSVVWETQYF.

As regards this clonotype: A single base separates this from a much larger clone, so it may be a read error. CDR3 sequence reads: CASSKGGRGYNEQFF. The CDR3 region has the DNA TGTGCCAGCAGCAAGGGGGGCAGGGGATACAATGAGCAGTTCTTC. The chain carries TRBV7-2 and TRBJ2-1; D possibly matches TRBD1 or TRBD2 (6 bases each). Germline V gene sequence: CDR1 SGHTA, CDR2 FQGNSA. The V end lost 5 bases, the J end lost 4 bases, and 15 bases lay between the germline ends. CDR3 length equals 15 residues.

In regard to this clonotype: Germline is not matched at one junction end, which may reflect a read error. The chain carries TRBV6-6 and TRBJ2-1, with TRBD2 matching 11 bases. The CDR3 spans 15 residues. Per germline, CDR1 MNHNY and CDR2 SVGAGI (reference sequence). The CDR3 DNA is TGTGCCAGCAGGGGACTAGCGGCATCCTACAATGGGCAGTTCTTC. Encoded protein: CASRGLAASYNGQFF.

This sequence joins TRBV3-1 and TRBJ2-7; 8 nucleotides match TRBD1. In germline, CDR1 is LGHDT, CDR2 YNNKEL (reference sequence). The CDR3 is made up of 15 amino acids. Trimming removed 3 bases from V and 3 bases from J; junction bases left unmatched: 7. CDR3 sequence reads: CASSHRGTGRYEQYF. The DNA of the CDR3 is TGTGCCAGCAGCCACCGAGGGACAGGCCGCTACGAGCAGTACTTC.

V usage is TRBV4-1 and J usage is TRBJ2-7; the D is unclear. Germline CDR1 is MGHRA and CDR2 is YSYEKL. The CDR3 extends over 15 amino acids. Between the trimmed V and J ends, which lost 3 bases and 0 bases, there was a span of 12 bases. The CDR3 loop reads CASSQIVVSSYEQYF. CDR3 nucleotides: TGCGCCAGCAGCCAGATAGTAGTTAGCTCCTACGAGCAGTACTTC.

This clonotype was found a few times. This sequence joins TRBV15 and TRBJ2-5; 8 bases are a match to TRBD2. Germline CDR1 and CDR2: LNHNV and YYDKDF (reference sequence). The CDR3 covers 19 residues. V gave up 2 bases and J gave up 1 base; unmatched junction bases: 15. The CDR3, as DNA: TGTGCCACCAGCAGAAAAATACTCGTAGCGGGGACTTCCCAAGAGACCCAGTACTTC. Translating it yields CATSRKILVAGTSQETQYF.

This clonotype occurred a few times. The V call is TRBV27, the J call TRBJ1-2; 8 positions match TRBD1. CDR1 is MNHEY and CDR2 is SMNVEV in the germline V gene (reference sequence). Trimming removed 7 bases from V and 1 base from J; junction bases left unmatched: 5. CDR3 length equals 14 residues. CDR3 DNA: TGTGCCAGCAAACCCGGACAGGGTAACTATGGCTACACCTTC. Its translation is CASKPGQGNYGYTF.

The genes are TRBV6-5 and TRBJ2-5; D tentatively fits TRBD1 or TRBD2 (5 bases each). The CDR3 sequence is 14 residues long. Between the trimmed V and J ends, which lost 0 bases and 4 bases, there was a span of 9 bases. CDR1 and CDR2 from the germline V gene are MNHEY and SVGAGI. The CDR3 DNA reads TGTGCCAGCAGTTACTCGGGGGAGAGAGAGACCCAGTACTTC. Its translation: CASSYSGERETQYF.

The CDR3 nucleotides read TGTGCCAGCACCCCGAGCTCAGGGGGCCTTAAAATCTCTCCTCACGAGCAGTACTTC. It specifies CASTPSSGGLKISPHEQYF. The chain links TRBV6-1 to TRBJ2-7, with 8 bases identical to TRBD1. This CDR3 has 19 residues. V was pared by 7 bases and J by 5 bases, with 25 bases of the junction left unmatched. CDR1 and CDR2 (germline): MNHNS, SASEGT.

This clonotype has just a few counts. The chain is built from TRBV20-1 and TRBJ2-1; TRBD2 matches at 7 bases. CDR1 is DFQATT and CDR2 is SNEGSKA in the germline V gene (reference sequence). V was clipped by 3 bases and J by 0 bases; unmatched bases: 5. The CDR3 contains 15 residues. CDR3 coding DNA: TGCAGTGCTAGGTGGCTAGCGGACTCCTACAATGAGCAGTTCTTC. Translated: CSARWLADSYNEQFF.

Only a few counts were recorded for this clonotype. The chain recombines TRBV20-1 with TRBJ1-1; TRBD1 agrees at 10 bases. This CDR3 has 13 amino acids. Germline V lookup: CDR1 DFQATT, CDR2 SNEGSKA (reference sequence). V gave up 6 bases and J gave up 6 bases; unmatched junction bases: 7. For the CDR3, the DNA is TGCAGTGCCCCGACAGGGGGCGCATCTGAAGCTTTCTTT. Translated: CSAPTGGASEAFF.